A selection of T cell receptor beta chains follows, all from one sample in a study of post-analysis software for immune sequencing data. TCRdb used MiXCR to reprocess the PCR reads, holding one entry per CDR3 protein. The table includes a few hundred thousand distinct CDR3 sequences, around a third detected once. Sequencing was carried out using blood. These receptor sequences come from a girl aged 2 to 17 with multiple sclerosis. CDR3s include the opening cysteine and the closing phenylalanine or tryptophan. A D gene is named only where the DNA matches it firmly. Some rows mark clone size as missing; the rest say once, few, many or name a class of expanded clone.

. | once | TRBJ2-3 | TRBV5-1 | TGCGCCAGCACGAGTGGTAGCAGGCCAGATACGCAGTATTTT | CASTSGSRPDTQYF
TRBD2 | few | TRBJ2-7 | TRBV7-2 | TGTGCCAGCAGCTTACACCCTAGCGGGGGGAGCTACGAGCAGTACTTC | CASSLHPSGGSYEQYF
. | many | TRBJ2-7 | TRBV7-6 | TGTGCCAGCAGCTTGAATAGGCAGACCTACGAGCAGTACTTC | CASSLNRQTYEQYF
TRBD1 | . | TRBJ2-5 | TRBV9 | TGTGCCAGCAGCGCCACTAGACAGGGGCCGAGGGAGACCCAGTACTTC | CASSATRQGPRETQYF
TRBD2 | . | TRBJ2-1 | TRBV6-6 | TGTGCCAGCAGCTACCGAAGCGGGGGTTTAACTGAGCAGTTCTTC | CASSYRSGGLTEQFF
. | few | TRBJ2-5 | TRBV6-5 | TGTGCCAGCAGTTCCGGGGACCCCCAAGAGACCCAGTACTTC | CASSSGDPQETQYF
. | . | TRBJ2-3 | TRBV7-9 | TGTGCCAGCAGCTTAGGGGAGCACCCCTTCACAGATACGCAGTATTTT | CASSLGEHPFTDTQYF
. | few | TRBJ2-6 | TRBV5-1 | TGCGCCAGCAGCTTGGACAGTTCCTACTCTGGGGCCAACGTCCTGACTTTC | CASSLDSSYSGANVLTF
TRBD1 | . | TRBJ2-3 | TRBV5-1 | TGCGCCAGCACTCTCGGACAGGGATCAGATACGCAGTATTTT | CASTLGQGSDTQYF
. | . | TRBJ2-7 | TRBV20-1 | TGCAGTGCTAGAGTTGACGTCTACGAGCAGTACTTC | CSARVDVYEQYF
TRBD1 | few | TRBJ2-7 | TRBV6-6 | TGTGCCAGCAGCCTAGATTGGGGACAGGGGGCCTACGAGCAGTACTTC | CASSLDWGQGAYEQYF
. | . | TRBJ1-2 | TRBV12-3/TRBV12-4 | TGTGCCAGCAACCGGACAACTAACTATGGCTACACCTTC | CASNRTTNYGYTF
TRBD2 | . | TRBJ2-7 | TRBV6-2/TRBV6-3 | TGTGCCAGCAGTTACGGGCGGGGGGCGGACAATGAGCAGTACTTC | CASSYGRGADNEQYF
TRBD1 | . | TRBJ2-2 | TRBV12-5 | TGTGCTAGTGGTTTATCCGGGACAGCCTTGCCCGGGGAGCTGTTTTTT | CASGLSGTALPGELFF